This T cell receptor (beta chain) was profiled in a study of blood T cell repertoires in COVID-19. Background on the study: From the United States, Italy and Spain came samples of acute and convalescent COVID-19. Nucleic acid was either cDNA or gDNA, and it came from T cells, B-cell-depleted T cells, or PBMCs.

V dropped 5 bases and J dropped 6; count of bases not matched to a gene: 10. In germline, CDR1 is MNHEY, CDR2 SVGEGT. The CDR3 is 15 residues long. Authors' methods: Estimation of nucleated cell counts relied on the amplification of reference gene primers. Assay: immunoSEQ multiplex PCR; the TCRdb copy retains only in-frame clones and omits some. V, J and clone size are those of that table, while D and trimming were read from the DNA. The sample comprises approximately 190,000 clones, around 84% of which are singletons, and roughly a fifth rests with the top ten. This TCR was sampled from a human donor in a cohort sampled during active COVID-19. Sequences were obtained from peripheral blood. The chain combines TRBV6-2 or TRBV6-3 with TRBJ1-5; 7 nucleotides agree with TRBD1. DNA for the CDR3: TGTGCCAGCAGTCAACGACAGGGTTTTATTCAGCCCCAGCATTTT. This encodes CASSQRQGFIQPQHF.